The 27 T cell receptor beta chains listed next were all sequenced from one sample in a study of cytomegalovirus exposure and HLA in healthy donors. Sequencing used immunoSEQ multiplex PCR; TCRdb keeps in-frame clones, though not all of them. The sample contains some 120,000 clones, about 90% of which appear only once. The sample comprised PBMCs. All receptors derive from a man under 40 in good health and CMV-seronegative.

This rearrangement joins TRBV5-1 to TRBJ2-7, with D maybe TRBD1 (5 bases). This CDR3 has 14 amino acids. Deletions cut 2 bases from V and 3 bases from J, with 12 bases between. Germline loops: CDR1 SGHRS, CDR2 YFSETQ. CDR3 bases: TGCGCCAGCAGCTTAATTCAGGGCGGCTACGAGCAGTACTTC. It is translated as CASSLIQGGYEQYF.

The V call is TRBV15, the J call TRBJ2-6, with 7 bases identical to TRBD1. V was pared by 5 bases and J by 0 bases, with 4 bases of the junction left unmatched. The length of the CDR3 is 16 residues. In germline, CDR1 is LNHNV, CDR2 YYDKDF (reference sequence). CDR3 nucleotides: TGTGCCACCAGCGGGACAGTACTCTCTGGGGCCAACGTCCTGACTTTC. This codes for CATSGTVLSGANVLTF.

This CDR3 reads CASKQVYDTEAFF. CDR3 sequence (DNA): TGTGCCAGCAAACAGGTATATGACACTGAAGCTTTCTTT. The rearrangement uses TRBV5-4 and TRBJ1-1, with D possibly being TRBD1 (5 bases). V gave up 6 bases and J gave up 3 bases, with 12 bases separating them. The CDR3 consists of 13 residues. Germline V gives CDR1 SGHNT, CDR2 YYREEE (reference sequence).

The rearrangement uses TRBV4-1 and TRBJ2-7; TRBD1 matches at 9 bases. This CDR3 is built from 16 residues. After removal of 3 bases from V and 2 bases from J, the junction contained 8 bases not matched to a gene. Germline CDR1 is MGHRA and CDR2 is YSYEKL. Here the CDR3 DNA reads TGCGCCAGCAGCCACCCCGGACAGGGGTATCCCTACGAGCAGTACTTC. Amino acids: CASSHPGQGYPYEQYF.

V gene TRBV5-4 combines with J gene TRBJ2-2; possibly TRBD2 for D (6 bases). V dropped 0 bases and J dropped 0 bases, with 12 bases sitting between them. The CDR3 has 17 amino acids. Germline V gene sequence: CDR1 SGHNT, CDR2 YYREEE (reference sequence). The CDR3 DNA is TGTGCCAGCAGCTTGGAGAGGGGCGGGACGAACACCGGGGAGCTGTTTTTT. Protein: CASSLERGGTNTGELFF.

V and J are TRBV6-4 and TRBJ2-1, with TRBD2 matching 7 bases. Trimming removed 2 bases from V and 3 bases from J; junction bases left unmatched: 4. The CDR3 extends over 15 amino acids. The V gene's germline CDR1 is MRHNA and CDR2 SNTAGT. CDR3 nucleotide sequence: TGTGCCAGCAGTGACACTAGCGTGGGCTACAATGAGCAGTTCTTC. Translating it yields CASSDTSVGYNEQFF.

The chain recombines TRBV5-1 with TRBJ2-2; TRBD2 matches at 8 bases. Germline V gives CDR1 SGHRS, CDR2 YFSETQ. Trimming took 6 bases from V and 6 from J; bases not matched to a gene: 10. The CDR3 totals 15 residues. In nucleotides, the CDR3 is TGCGCCAGCACAGGGTGGAGCGGGAGCCCCGGGGAGCTGTTTTTT. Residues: CASTGWSGSPGELFF.

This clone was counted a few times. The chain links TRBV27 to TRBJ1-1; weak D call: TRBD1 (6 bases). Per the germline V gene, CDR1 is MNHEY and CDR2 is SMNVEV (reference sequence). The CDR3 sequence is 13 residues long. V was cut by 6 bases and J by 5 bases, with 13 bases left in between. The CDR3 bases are TGTGCCAGCAGCCCCGGGACAAGGACTGAAGCTTTCTTT. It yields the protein CASSPGTRTEAFF.

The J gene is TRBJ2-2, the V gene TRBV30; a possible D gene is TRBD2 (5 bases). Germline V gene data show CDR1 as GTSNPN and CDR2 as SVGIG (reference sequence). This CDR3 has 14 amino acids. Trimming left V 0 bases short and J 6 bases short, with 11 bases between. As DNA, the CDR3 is TGTGCCTGGAGTGTAAGCCGGAGGTCCGGGGAGCTGTTTTTT. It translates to CAWSVSRRSGELFF.

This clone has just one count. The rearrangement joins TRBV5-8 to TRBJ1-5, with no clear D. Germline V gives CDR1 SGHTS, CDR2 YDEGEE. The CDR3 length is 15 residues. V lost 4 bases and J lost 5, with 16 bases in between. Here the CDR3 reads CASSRPDAGYQPQHF. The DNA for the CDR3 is TGTGCCAGCAGCCGTCCGGATGCAGGTTATCAGCCCCAGCATTTT.

CDR3 bases: TGTGCCAGCAGATCTATAGCGGTGCCCTACAATGAGCAGTTCTTC. This codes for CASRSIAVPYNEQFF. The V gene is TRBV27, the J gene TRBJ2-1; D is possibly TRBD2 (6 bases). Trimming stripped 6 bases from V and 2 bases from J, with 14 bases between. The CDR3 spans 15 residues. Germline assignment: CDR1 MNHEY and CDR2 SMNVEV (reference sequence).

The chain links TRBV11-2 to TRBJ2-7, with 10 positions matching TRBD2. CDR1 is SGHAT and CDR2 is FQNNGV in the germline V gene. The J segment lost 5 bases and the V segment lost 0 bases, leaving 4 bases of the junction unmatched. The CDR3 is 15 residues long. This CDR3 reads CASSLEAGGPHEQYF. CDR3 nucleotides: TGTGCCAGCAGCTTAGAAGCGGGAGGGCCCCACGAGCAGTACTTC.

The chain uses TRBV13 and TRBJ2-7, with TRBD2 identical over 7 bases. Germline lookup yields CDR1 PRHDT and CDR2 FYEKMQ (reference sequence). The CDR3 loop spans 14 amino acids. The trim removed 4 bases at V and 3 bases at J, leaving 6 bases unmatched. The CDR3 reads CASSSREFHYEQYF. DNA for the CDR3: TGTGCCAGCAGCTCGCGGGAGTTCCACTACGAGCAGTACTTC.

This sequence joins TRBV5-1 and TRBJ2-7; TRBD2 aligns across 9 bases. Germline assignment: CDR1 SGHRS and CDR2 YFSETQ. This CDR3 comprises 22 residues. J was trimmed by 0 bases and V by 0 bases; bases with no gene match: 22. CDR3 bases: TGCGCCAGCAGCTTGGGAGGGAAATCGTATGCTAGCGGGATCCTCAGCTCCTACGAGCAGTACTTC. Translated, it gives CASSLGGKSYASGILSSYEQYF.

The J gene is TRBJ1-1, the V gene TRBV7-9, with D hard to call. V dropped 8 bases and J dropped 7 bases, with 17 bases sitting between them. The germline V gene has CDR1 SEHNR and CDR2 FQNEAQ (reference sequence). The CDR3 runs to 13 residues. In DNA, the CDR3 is TGTGCCAGCGGGATGGGTGGGGAGTTTGAAGCTTTCTTT. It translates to CASGMGGEFEAFF. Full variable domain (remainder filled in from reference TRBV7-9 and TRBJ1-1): DTGVSQNPRHKITKRGQNVTFRCDPISEHNRLYWYRQTLGQGPEFLTYFQNEAQLEKSRLLSDRFSAERPKGSFSTLEIQRTEQGDSAMYLCASGMGGEFEAFFGQGTRLTVV.

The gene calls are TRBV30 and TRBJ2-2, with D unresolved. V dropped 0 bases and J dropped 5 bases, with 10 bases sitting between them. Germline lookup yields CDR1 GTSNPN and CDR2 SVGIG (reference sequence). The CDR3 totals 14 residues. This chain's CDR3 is CAWSVMIETGELFF. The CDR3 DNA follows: TGTGCCTGGAGTGTAATGATAGAAACCGGGGAGCTGTTTTTT.

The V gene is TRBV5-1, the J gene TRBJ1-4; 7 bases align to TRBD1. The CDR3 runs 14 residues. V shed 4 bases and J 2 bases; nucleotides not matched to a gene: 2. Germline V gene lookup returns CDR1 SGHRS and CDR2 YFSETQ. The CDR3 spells CASSTGQTNEKLFF. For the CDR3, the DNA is TGCGCCAGCAGCACGGGACAGACTAATGAAAAACTGTTTTTT.

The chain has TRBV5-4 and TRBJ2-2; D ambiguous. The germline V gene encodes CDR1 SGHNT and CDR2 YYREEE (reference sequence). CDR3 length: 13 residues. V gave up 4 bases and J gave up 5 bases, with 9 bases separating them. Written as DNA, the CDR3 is TGTGCCAGCAGCCCCCCGAGGACCGGGGAGCTGTTTTTT. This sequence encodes CASSPPRTGELFF.

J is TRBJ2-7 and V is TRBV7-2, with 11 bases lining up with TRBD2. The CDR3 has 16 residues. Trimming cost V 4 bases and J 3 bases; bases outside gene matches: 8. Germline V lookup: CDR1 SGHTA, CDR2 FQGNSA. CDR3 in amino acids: CASSSPSTSGNYEQYF. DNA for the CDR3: TGTGCCAGCAGCTCCCCGTCGACTAGCGGGAACTACGAGCAGTACTTC.

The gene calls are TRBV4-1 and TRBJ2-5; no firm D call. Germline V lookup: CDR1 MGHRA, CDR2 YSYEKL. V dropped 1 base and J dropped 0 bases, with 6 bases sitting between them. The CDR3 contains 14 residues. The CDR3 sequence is CASSQARYQETQYF. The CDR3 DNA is TGCGCCAGCAGCCAAGCCAGGTACCAAGAGACCCAGTACTTC.

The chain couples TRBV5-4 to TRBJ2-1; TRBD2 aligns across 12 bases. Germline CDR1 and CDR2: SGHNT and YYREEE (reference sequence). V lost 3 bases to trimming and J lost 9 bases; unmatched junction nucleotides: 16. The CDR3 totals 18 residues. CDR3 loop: CASSSVLGPSGRAGEQFF. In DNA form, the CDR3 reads TGTGCCAGCAGCTCGGTGTTGGGGCCTAGCGGGAGGGCCGGTGAGCAGTTCTTC.

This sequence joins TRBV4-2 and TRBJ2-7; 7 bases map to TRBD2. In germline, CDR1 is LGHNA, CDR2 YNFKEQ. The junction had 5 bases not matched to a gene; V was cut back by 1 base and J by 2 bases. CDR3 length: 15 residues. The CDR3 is CASSQGEGGPYEQYF. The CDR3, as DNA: TGTGCCAGCAGCCAAGGCGAGGGAGGGCCCTACGAGCAGTACTTC.

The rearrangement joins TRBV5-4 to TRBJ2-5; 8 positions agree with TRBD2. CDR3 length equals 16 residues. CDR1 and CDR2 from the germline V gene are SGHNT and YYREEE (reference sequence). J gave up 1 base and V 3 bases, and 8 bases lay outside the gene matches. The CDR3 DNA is TGTGCCAGCAGCTCTGGGACTAGGAGGGTCCAAGAGACCCAGTACTTC. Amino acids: CASSSGTRRVQETQYF.

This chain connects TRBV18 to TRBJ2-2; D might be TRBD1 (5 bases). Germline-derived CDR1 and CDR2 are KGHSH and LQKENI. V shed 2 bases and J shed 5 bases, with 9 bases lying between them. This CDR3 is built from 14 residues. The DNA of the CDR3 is TGTGCCAGCTCACCAGACAGTGATACCGGGGAGCTGTTTTTT. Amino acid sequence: CASSPDSDTGELFF.

CDR3 DNA sequence: TGTGCCAGCAGTGAAAGAGCGGGAGGGTTTACCTACGAGCAGTACTTC. This codes for CASSERAGGFTYEQYF. The chain couples TRBV2 to TRBJ2-7, with 10 positions matching TRBD2. CDR3 size: 16 residues. The germline gives CDR1 SNHLY, CDR2 FYNNEI. The J segment lost 2 bases and the V segment lost 2 bases, leaving 6 bases of the junction unmatched.

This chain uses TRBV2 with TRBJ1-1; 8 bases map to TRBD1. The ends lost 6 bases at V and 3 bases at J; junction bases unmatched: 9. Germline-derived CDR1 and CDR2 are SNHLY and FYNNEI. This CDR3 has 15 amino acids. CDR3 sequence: CASRGQGLSYTEAFF. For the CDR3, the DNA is TGTGCCAGCAGAGGACAGGGACTAAGTTACACTGAAGCTTTCTTT.

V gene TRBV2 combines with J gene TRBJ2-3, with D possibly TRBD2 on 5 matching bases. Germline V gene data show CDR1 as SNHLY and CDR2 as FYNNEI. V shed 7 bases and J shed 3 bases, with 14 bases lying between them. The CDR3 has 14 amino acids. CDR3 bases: TGTGCCAGCAAAGTCAATCCGGGAACAGATACGCAGTATTTT. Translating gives CASKVNPGTDTQYF.